This TCR beta chain was sequenced for a study of T cell responses to AZD1222 COVID-19 vaccine. CDR3 size: 14 residues. CDR1 is SGHTA and CDR2 is FQGNSA in the germline V gene. Trimming removed 1 base from V and 4 bases from J; junction bases left unmatched: 3. Sequenced by immunoSEQ multiplex PCR; TCRdb stores in-frame clones only, minus some. Here the sample spans about 100,000 clones, less than 90% being singletons. The sample here was peripheral blood, taken on day 0 of AZD1222 vaccination. The origin of this receptor is an adult in good health. V and J are TRBV7-2 and TRBJ2-5; TRBD2 matches 7 bases. This CDR3 reads CASSLGGGRETQYF. For the CDR3, the DNA is TGTGCCAGCAGCTTAGGGGGGGGTCGAGAGACCCAGTACTTC.